This T cell receptor (beta chain) was recovered during a study of cytomegalovirus exposure and HLA in healthy donors. General study findings and limits: Reported results showed that the classifier diagnosed cytomegalovirus status with high specificity and sensitivity. Researchers reported in a later analysis that a missense DCLRE1C variant was tied to TCR beta V- and J-gene trimming.

This CDR3 is 16 amino acids long. Germline CDR1 LNHNV, CDR2 YYDKDF (reference sequence). The trim removed 2 bases at V and 4 bases at J, leaving 3 bases unmatched. Remarks on this clone: Its antigen is unknown.

Both 60 Vbeta primers and 13 Jbeta primers went into the PCR. Per the authors' pipeline: A later analysis tallied 87 million or so unique TCR beta chains, about 12 million of them shared. The repertoire was sequenced with immunoSEQ multiplex PCR; TCRdb's copy has only in-frame clones and lacks some. The DNA was the basis for D and trimming; V, J and clone size are from that table. The sample lists roughly 180,000 clones, approximately 84% occurring once. The rearrangement joins TRBV15 to TRBJ1-3; TRBD1 agrees at 12 bases. The sample comprised PBMCs. This sequence was found in a female donor in good health and CMV-seronegative. CDR3 nucleotides: TGTGCCACCAGCAGATGGGACAGGGGGCGCGGAAACACCATATATTTT. Its protein product is CATSRWDRGRGNTIYF.